This T cell receptor (beta chain) came from a study of control samples from healthy donors and cancer patients. Libraries were prepared by immunoSEQ multiplex PCR; TCRdb keeps only in-frame clonotypes and omits some of them. The data hold under 70,000 clones, with about 96% observed a single time. The sample was blood. This clonotype was obtained from a woman aged 18-30 years in good health.

CDR3 residues: CASSYWAAGDTGELFF. DNA of the CDR3: TGTGCCAGCAGTTACTGGGCAGCAGGGGACACCGGGGAGCTGTTTTTT. V usage is TRBV6-2 or TRBV6-3 and J usage is TRBJ2-2, with D tentatively TRBD1 (6 bases). CDR3 length: 16 amino acids. Germline-derived CDR1 and CDR2 are MNHEY and SVGEGT. Between the trimmed V and J ends, which lost 1 base and 3 bases, there was a span of 12 bases.